This T cell receptor (beta chain) was observed in a study of T-cell reconstitution after alpha-beta-depleted transplantation in children. Overall study results and limits: Reportedly, only several hundred clones from non-depleted graft cells drove alpha-beta T-cell counts at about two months. Certain patients had high TCRbeta diversity at day 60, and it came from recipient T cells and thymic progenitors that survived. It was newly produced T cells that mostly accounted for T-cell counts and diversity one year after transplant.

This clonotype has a handful of counts. Its antigen is currently unknown. Molecular barcoding with unique molecular identifiers was used for the TCRbeta library. TCRdb passed the PCR reads through MiXCR, listing each CDR3 protein once. Of about 300,000 distinct CDR3 sequences listed, approximately 7.3% are singletons. V dropped 2 bases and J dropped 2; count of bases not matched to a gene: 11. CDR3 length: 20 amino acids. CDR1 and CDR2 from the germline V gene are SGHAT and FQNNGV. This chain uses TRBV11-2 with TRBJ2-3, with 15 positions matching TRBD2. This TCR was sampled from a female patient aged 2 to 10 who had a stem cell transplant for Fanconi anemia, so the T cells may come from the graft donor. The starting material was peripheral blood, obtained 360 days after TCRalphabeta/CD19-depleted stem cell transplant. CDR3 region: CASSLLDPGLAGGHTDTQYF. CDR3 coding DNA: TGTGCCAGCAGCTTATTAGATCCGGGACTAGCGGGGGGCCACACAGATACGCAGTATTTT.